The 5 T cell receptor beta chains below were found in one sample sequenced in a study of cytomegalovirus exposure and HLA in healthy donors. PCR was performed using 60 Vbeta and 13 Jbeta primers. Some clones are missing from TCRdb's copy, which holds only in-frame ones; the method was immunoSEQ multiplex PCR. The table lists around 130,000 clones, roughly 79% of them singletons. The sequenced sample consisted of PBMCs. The receptors shown here come from a woman between 35 and 50 years old in good health and CMV-seronegative.

V usage is TRBV29-1 and J usage is TRBJ2-3; maybe TRBD1 (7 bases). The germline CDR1 and CDR2 sequences are SQVTM and ANQGSEA. The CDR3 spans 13 residues. Trimming pared 7 bases from V and 6 bases from J, leaving 17 bases between. The CDR3 spells CSADREVGDTQYF. In DNA, the CDR3 is TGCAGCGCTGACAGGGAGGTGGGGGATACGCAGTATTTT.

This clone was picked up a small number of times. The J gene is TRBJ2-1, the V gene TRBV30, with 7 bases that match TRBD1. Per germline, CDR1 GTSNPN and CDR2 SVGIG (reference sequence). CDR3 length equals 12 residues. The junction had 0 bases not matched to a gene; V was cut back by 0 bases and J by 7 bases. This CDR3 is CAWSVQGNEQFF. In DNA form, the CDR3 reads TGTGCCTGGAGTGTACAGGGGAATGAGCAGTTCTTC.

This clone has more than one count but fewer than ten. The chain links TRBV28 to TRBJ2-7, with D possibly TRBD2 on 6 matching bases. The CDR3 has 13 amino acids. Per the germline V gene, CDR1 is MDHEN and CDR2 is SYDVKM. Trimming cost V 6 bases and J 7 bases, with 16 bases left between them. CDR3 nucleotides: TGTGCCAGCAGGAGGGAGGCGATAGGGGAGCAGTACTTC. Protein: CASRREAIGEQYF. Together with reference TRBV28 and TRBJ2-7, the CDR3 gives the full variable domain: DVKVTQSSRYLVKRTGEKVFLECVQDMDHENMFWYRQDPGLGLRLIYFSYDVKMKEKGDIPEGYSVSREKKERFSLILESASTNQTSMYLCASRREAIGEQYFGPGTRLTVT.

Worth noting for this clone: Other DNA sequences from this sample encode an identical CDR3 as well. This sequence joins TRBV5-1 and TRBJ1-2; D is unclear. The ends were cut back, 0 bases at V and 4 bases at J, with 7 bases in the middle. CDR3 length: 13 amino acids. Germline V gene data show CDR1 as SGHRS and CDR2 as YFSETQ. CDR3 sequence (DNA): TGCGCCAGCAGCTTGGGGCGGGGCTATGGCTACACCTTC. Encoded protein: CASSLGRGYGYTF.

The chain employs TRBV5-5 and TRBJ1-2; maybe TRBD1 (5 bases). CDR1 is SGHKS, CDR2 YYEKEE, per germline (reference sequence). The CDR3 sequence is 14 residues long. With 5 bases removed from V and 4 bases from J, the gap between germline ends came to 15 bases. CDR3 sequence (DNA): TGTGCCAGCAGTCCCCTCCAGGGCGGCTATGGCTACACCTTC. Translated, it gives CASSPLQGGYGYTF.